The source of this TCR beta chain is a study of T cells after posttransplantation cyclophosphamide. About this clone itself: Its antigen remains unknown.

Study-wide findings and caveats: TRB overlap between skin or GI tissue T cells and blood was limited. TRB clonality was highly associated with recipient CMV seropositivity and reactivation. Donor-recipient repertoire similarity was low at 1-2 months, rising over year one.

Clones were read by immunoSEQ multiplex PCR, and TCRdb kept only the in-frame ones, dropping some. Found here are 45,000 to 65,000 clones, about 86% of them singletons; the top ten hold 2.8%. Trimming removed 3 bases from V and 0 bases from J, with 14 bases in between. Germline lookup yields CDR1 SGHRS and CDR2 YFSETQ. There are 16 residues in the CDR3. The chain employs TRBV5-1 and TRBJ2-3; TRBD1 is a possible D gene (5 bases). This TCR was sampled from a man between 25 and 39 years old with a blood cancer, CMV-positive, and with a related stem cell donor. The sequenced sample was PBMCs. The CDR3 nucleotides are TGCGCCAGCAGCTCCGTCTCGACAGCTAGCACAGATACGCAGTATTTT. As protein: CASSSVSTASTDTQYF.